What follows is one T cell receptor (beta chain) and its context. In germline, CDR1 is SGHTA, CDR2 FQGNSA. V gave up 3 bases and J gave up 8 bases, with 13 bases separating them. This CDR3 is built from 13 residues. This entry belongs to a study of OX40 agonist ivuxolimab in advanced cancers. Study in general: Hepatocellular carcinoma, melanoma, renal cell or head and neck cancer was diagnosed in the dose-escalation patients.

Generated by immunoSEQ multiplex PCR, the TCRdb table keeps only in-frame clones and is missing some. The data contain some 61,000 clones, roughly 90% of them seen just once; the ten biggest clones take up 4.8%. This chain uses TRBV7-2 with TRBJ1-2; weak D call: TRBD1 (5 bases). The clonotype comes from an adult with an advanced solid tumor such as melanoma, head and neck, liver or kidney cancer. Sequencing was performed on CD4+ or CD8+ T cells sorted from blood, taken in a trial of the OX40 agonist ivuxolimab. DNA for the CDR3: TGTGCCAGCAGCTTTTCCGGGACGCAAGGCTACACCTTC. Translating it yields CASSFSGTQGYTF.